This TCR beta chain was sequenced in a study of T cells in Graves' hyperthyroidism and ophthalmopathy. With 1 base removed from V and 7 bases from J, the gap between germline ends came to 19 bases. This CDR3 has 16 residues. Germline-derived CDR1 and CDR2 are MDHEN and SYDVKM. This clonotype was counted between two and nine times. Antigen unknown. Notes on the study in general: In blood, most of the thyroid clonotypes expanded above 0.001 were also present.

RNA transcripts yielded amplified TCR beta CDR3 regions. First-round RT-PCR of the TCR CDR3 relied on the HTBI primer set. MiXCR was run by TCRdb on the multiplex PCR reads, yielding one entry per CDR3 protein. The sample lists a few hundred thousand distinct CDR3 sequences, around 42% occurring once. This sequence originates from an adult woman with Graves' disease, either hyperthyroidism or ophthalmopathy (not recorded which). This sequence joins TRBV28 and TRBJ1-2; tentatively, D is TRBD1 (5 bases). Sequenced material: peripheral blood or thyroid tissue (not recorded which). CDR3 region: CASSLSYRFGIGGYTF. CDR3 nucleotides: TGTGCCAGCAGTTTATCCTACAGGTTCGGCATTGGTGGCTACACCTTC.